This T cell receptor (beta chain) was documented in a study of T cells in Graves' hyperthyroidism and ophthalmopathy. Study in general: Peripheral blood collection took place at initial diagnosis, before any treatment.

RNA transcripts yielded amplified TCR beta CDR3 regions. Carried out on the TCR CDR3, a first-round RT-PCR used the HTBI primer set. A single record per CDR3 protein comes from TCRdb applying MiXCR to the multiplex PCR reads. The table records roughly 160,000 distinct CDR3 sequences, about 9% of them present only once. This clonotype was seen many times. The CDR3 sequence is 15 residues long. Trimming took off 2 bases at V and 5 bases at J, with 16 bases between the two ends. The germline CDR1 and CDR2 sequences are DFQATT and SNEGSKA (reference sequence). Diagnosing involved the use of clinical symptoms, serum thyroxine and TRAb, thyroid ultrasound and orbital computed tomography. The study collected blood at first hyperthyroidism diagnosis, before any ophthalmopathy symptoms arose.

The TCR sequence derives from a woman aged 18-29 years with Graves' hyperthyroidism that later progressed to Graves' ophthalmopathy. The specimen sequenced was blood. This chain joins TRBV20-1 and TRBJ2-1, with D perhaps TRBD2 (6 bases). CDR3 amino acids: CSARLRAGFDNEQFF. The CDR3 DNA reads TGCAGTGCTAGATTGAGGGCGGGGTTTGACAATGAGCAGTTCTTC.